A selection of T cell receptor beta chains follows, all from one sample in a study of beta chain features in type 1 diabetes. Clones were sequenced by immunoSEQ multiplex PCR, and TCRdb holds only the in-frame ones, with some missing. The sample lists tens of thousands of clones, approximately 61% seen once, with approximately 1.6% in the top ten. Material for sequencing was Tregs from blood. These receptors all stem from a man aged 30 to 45 with type 1 diabetes. Some clones in this sample may be carry-over from other donors' samples. Both conserved end residues are part of each CDR3. The D gene is left open where the match is weak. The size of a clone is reported for some rows only, either as once, few or many, or as a class for expanded clones.

TRBJ1-1 | 13 | once | TRBV11-2 | - | TGTGCCAGCAGCTTAGATAGGGGGGGTGAAGCTTTCTTT | CASSLDRGGEAFF
TRBJ2-1 | 15 | - | TRBV18 | TRBD2 | TGTGCCAGCTCACCCCCTAGCGGGTCTTACAATGAGCAGTTCTTC | CASSPPSGSYNEQFF
TRBJ2-7 | 15 | - | TRBV11-3 | TRBD2 | TGTGCCAGCAGCTCGGGACTAGCGGGGGACTACGAGCAGTACTTC | CASSSGLAGDYEQYF
TRBJ1-5 | 13 | few | TRBV6-6 | - | TGTGCCAGCAGTTGGACTGCTAATCAGCCCCAGCATTTT | CASSWTANQPQHF
TRBJ1-2 | 16 | - | TRBV6-6 | TRBD1 | TGTGCCAGCAGTCGACTTTCAGGGGGCCCTAATGATGGCTACACCTTC | CASSRLSGGPNDGYTF
TRBJ2-1 | 15 | few | TRBV7-7 | - | TGTGCTAGCAGCTTAGAAGCAGGGGTGGACGGTGAGCAGTTCTTC | CASSLEAGVDGEQFF
TRBJ2-6 | 16 | - | TRBV7-3 | TRBD1 | TGTGCCAGCAGCTTAACGACAGGGACTGGGGCCAACGTCCTGACTTTC | CASSLTTGTGANVLTF
TRBJ2-7 | 13 | few | TRBV7-3 | TRBD2 | TGTGCCAGCAGCCCCGGACTAGCAGAAGAGCAGTACTTC | CASSPGLAEEQYF
TRBJ2-3 | 13 | - | TRBV2 | - | TGTGCCAGCAGGCCAAGGCGGACAGATACGCAGTATTTT | CASRPRRTDTQYF
TRBJ2-7 | 16 | once | TRBV7-7 | - | TGTGCTAGCAGCTTAAGAACAGCCCGAAACTTTTACGAGCAGTACTTC | CASSLRTARNFYEQYF
TRBJ2-2 | 13 | - | TRBV29-1 | - | TGCAGCGTTGATGTCGGTCATCCCGGGGAGCTGTTTTTT | CSVDVGHPGELFF
TRBJ1-2 | 13 | few | TRBV6-6 | TRBD1 | TGTGCCAGCACCCGACAGGGGGCGGATGGCTACACCTTC | CASTRQGADGYTF
TRBJ2-1 | 17 | - | TRBV5-4 | TRBD2 | TGTGCCAGCAGCTTGGTGGGGACTAGCGGGAGCGTGCATGAGCAGTTCTTC | CASSLVGTSGSVHEQFF
TRBJ2-1 | 15 | - | TRBV7-8 | - | TGTGCCAGCAGCTTAGGGGCTAACTCCTACAATGAGCAGTTCTTC | CASSLGANSYNEQFF
TRBJ2-1 | 14 | few | TRBV5-1 | - | TGCGCCAGCAGCAAGGGACAATTATACAATGAGCAGTTCTTC | CASSKGQLYNEQFF
TRBJ2-7 | 15 | - | TRBV5-4 | TRBD1 | TGTGCCAGCAGCTTGGACGGGACAGGGATCTACGAGCAGTACTTC | CASSLDGTGIYEQYF
TRBJ2-5 | 14 | - | TRBV11-2 | - | TGTGCCAGCAGCACAGGGACTATCGGCGAGACCCAGTACTTC | CASSTGTIGETQYF
TRBJ2-7 | 14 | - | TRBV5-6 | - | TGTGCCAGCAGCTTGGGAACTGGTTACTACGAGCAGTACTTC | CASSLGTGYYEQYF